These T cell receptor beta chains were read from a single sample in a study of TIL therapy for anti-PD-1-resistant metastatic lung cancer. Here immunoSEQ multiplex PCR was the method, and the copy in TCRdb shows in-frame clones only, minus some. The sample has around 50,000 clones; about 70% are singletons. Specimen: blood, collected at baseline. The origin of the receptors is a person between 25 and 79 years old with non-small cell lung cancer. Each CDR3 is given with its conserved first and last residue. D genes are given only for firm matches. Clone size is stated in some rows and not others, as once, few, many or a class when expanded.

TRBJ2-1,TRBD2,TRBV9,-,TGTGCCAGCAGCCCTCCGGGAGGGTCGGGCCATGAGCAGTTCTTC,CASSPPGGSGHEQFF
TRBJ2-2,-,TRBV7-6,-,TGTGCCAGTAGACAGAACAGGAACACCGGGGAGCTGTTTTTT,CASRQNRNTGELFF
TRBJ1-1,-,TRBV11-2,-,TGTGCCAGCAGCTTAGCCCGTGAAGCTTTCTTT,CASSLAREAFF
TRBJ2-5,TRBD2,TRBV19,-,TGTGCCAGTAGTATAGATAGTCTAGCGGTGAGCCAAGAGACCCAGTACTTC,CASSIDSLAVSQETQYF
TRBJ2-5,-,TRBV9,-,TGTGCCAGCAGCGCCGGACAGCAAGAGACCCAGTACTTC,CASSAGQQETQYF
TRBJ2-2,-,TRBV4-1,-,TGCGCCAGCACGAAGGGGCATTCGAACACCGGGGAGCTGTTTTTT,CASTKGHSNTGELFF
TRBJ1-2,-,TRBV5-4,-,TGTGCCAGCAGCTTGTCATCCGGGAGTTATGGCTACACCTTC,CASSLSSGSYGYTF
TRBJ1-1,-,TRBV20-1,-,TGCAGTGCTAGTGAAACCGCTGAAGCTTTCTTT,CSASETAEAFF
TRBJ1-1,-,TRBV7-2,-,TGTGCCAGCAGCTTAGGGGGGTTGAGCACTGAAGCTTTCTTT,CASSLGGLSTEAFF
TRBJ2-7,-,TRBV7-9,few,TGTGCCAGCAGCCCCGAGTCATTCTACGAGCAGTACTTC,CASSPESFYEQYF
TRBJ2-3,-,TRBV7-9,few,TGTGCCAGCACCGCAAGCACAGATACGCAGTATTTT,CASTASTDTQYF
TRBJ1-5,-,TRBV6-1,-,TGTGCCAGCCGGGAAAGGGTAAACCAGCCCCAGCATTTT,CASRERVNQPQHF
TRBJ2-3,-,TRBV18,-,TGTGCCAGCTCACCACCGGAAGGGTTGGCAGATACGCAGTATTTT,CASSPPEGLADTQYF
TRBJ1-3,-,TRBV7-2,-,TGTGCCAGCAGCCGAGATGCGGGAACTGGAAACACCATATATTTT,CASSRDAGTGNTIYF
TRBJ2-7,-,TRBV27,-,TGTGCCAGCAGTTTATCCCGGGGGCCCTACGAGCAGTACTTC,CASSLSRGPYEQYF
TRBJ2-1,-,TRBV2,-,TGTGCCAGCAGACGGCTCTACAATGAGCAGTTCTTC,CASRRLYNEQFF
TRBJ1-5,-,TRBV2,-,TGTGCCAGCAGTGACAGATTAATCAATCAGCCCCAGCATTTT,CASSDRLINQPQHF
TRBJ2-4,-,TRBV7-8,few,TGTGCCAGCAGCCCTCATCTGGGGATTCAGTACTTC,CASSPHLGIQYF
TRBJ2-5,TRBD1,TRBV7-9,once,TGTGCCAGCAGCCCTAGTCCGGGACAGGGAGAGACCCAGTACTTC,CASSPSPGQGETQYF
TRBJ1-5,TRBD1,TRBV7-6,-,TGTGCCAGCAGCTTAGGGACAGGGGATCAGCCCCAGCATTTT,CASSLGTGDQPQHF
TRBJ2-7,TRBD2,TRBV2,-,TGTGCCAGCTCAACCGGGACTAGCGGGAGCGAGCAGTACTTC,CASSTGTSGSEQYF
TRBJ2-3,TRBD2,TRBV7-8,-,TGTGCCAGCAGCCAAATCAATCGGCGGGAGCGGGGTAGAGATACGCAGTATTTT,CASSQINRRERGRDTQYF
TRBJ2-3,-,TRBV6-6,-,TGTGCCAGCAGAACCGGGACGAACACGCAGTATTTT,CASRTGTNTQYF
TRBJ1-2,-,TRBV7-8,-,TGTGCCAGCAGCTCCGAAAGGGAGGGATCCTATGGCTACACCTTC,CASSSEREGSYGYTF
TRBJ2-7,TRBD1,TRBV6-6,-,TGTGCCAGCAGCAACGACAGGGGATACGAGCAGTACTTC,CASSNDRGYEQYF
TRBJ2-7,-,TRBV5-4,-,TGTGCCAGCAACTTAGGCTCGGACGAGCAGTACTTC,CASNLGSDEQYF
TRBJ1-3,-,TRBV4-3,-,TGCGCCAGCAGCCGAATTCCGGGACGTTCCTCTGGAAACACCATATATTTT,CASSRIPGRSSGNTIYF
TRBJ1-4,TRBD1,TRBV6-1,-,TGTGCCAGCAGTGAGATGGACAGGGTCGTCGAAAAACTGTTTTTT,CASSEMDRVVEKLFF
TRBJ2-1,TRBD2,TRBV4-2,few,TGTGCCAGCAGCCAAACCGCAGCGGGGACCGACTCCTATGAGCAGTTCTTC,CASSQTAAGTDSYEQFF
TRBJ2-2,-,TRBV5-1,few,TGCGCCAGCAGTGAACGGGAGATTAACACCGGGGAGCTGTTTTTT,CASSEREINTGELFF
TRBJ2-7,TRBD1,TRBV7-2,-,TGTGCCAGCAGCTTCGGGACAGGGGCCCACGAGCAGTACTTC,CASSFGTGAHEQYF
TRBJ1-5,-,TRBV7-3,-,TGTGCCAGCAGCCCCTCGGGCCAGGGCAATCAGCCCCAGCATTTT,CASSPSGQGNQPQHF
TRBJ1-3,TRBD1,TRBV18,-,TGTGCCAGCTCACCACCGGACAGGAAGAGTCGCGGAAACACCATATATTTT,CASSPPDRKSRGNTIYF
TRBJ2-5,-,TRBV11-2,-,TGTGCCAGCAGCCCCCCCTCAGGGGGGGAGACCCAGTACTTC,CASSPPSGGETQYF
TRBJ2-7,-,TRBV18,-,TGTGCCAGCTCACCTGTAGGGGACAAAGTTTTACGCTACGAGCAGTACTTC,CASSPVGDKVLRYEQYF
TRBJ2-7,TRBD1,TRBV19,once,TGTGCCAGTCGGTACAGGGGGCAATCCCTTTACGAGCAGTACTTC,CASRYRGQSLYEQYF
TRBJ2-5,-,TRBV29-1,once,TGCAGCGTTAGCTTGACACAAGAGACCCAGTACTTC,CSVSLTQETQYF
TRBJ1-2,TRBD1,TRBV19,few,TGTGCCAGTAGCGGCGACAGGGCCCTACCCTACACCTTC,CASSGDRALPYTF